This is a list of T cell receptor beta chains from one sample in a study of blood T cell repertoires in COVID-19. Repertoires were generated with immunoSEQ multiplex PCR, while TCRdb's copy carries only in-frame clones and drops some. The sample holds about 320,000 clones, roughly 90% seen once. The sequencing input was PBMCs or T cells enriched from blood (not recorded which). These receptor sequences come from a young woman who had recovered from COVID-19. The CDR3 runs from the conserved cysteine through the conserved F or W. Fields, in order: V gene, J gene, D gene, clone size, CDR3 protein, CDR3 DNA. D genes are given only for firm matches. Only part of the rows carry a size: once, few, many, or a class if the clone is expanded.

>TRBV14|TRBJ2-2|TRBD2|NA
CASSQELAGGYTGELFF
TGTGCCAGCAGCCAGGAACTAGCGGGGGGATACACCGGGGAGCTGTTTTTT
>TRBV11-2|TRBJ2-5|TRBD2|NA
CASSYYSGGAQETQYF
TGTGCCAGCAGTTATTACAGCGGGGGGGCCCAAGAGACCCAGTACTTC
>TRBV27|TRBJ2-4|NA|few
CASRPTRLDIAKNIQYF
TGTGCCAGCAGACCAACCCGACTAGATATAGCCAAAAACATTCAGTACTTC
>TRBV6-5|TRBJ1-1|NA|NA
CASSSRVRGLNTEAFF
TGTGCCAGCAGTTCCCGGGTGAGGGGGTTAAACACTGAAGCTTTCTTT
>TRBV27|TRBJ1-5|TRBD1|NA
CASRTGTQPQHF
TGTGCCAGCAGGACAGGGACTCAGCCCCAGCATTTT
>TRBV7-3|TRBJ1-4|TRBD1|NA
CASSPTGTESEKLFF
TGTGCCAGCAGCCCAACCGGGACAGAAAGTGAAAAACTGTTTTTT
>TRBV30|TRBJ1-3|NA|NA
CAWSVKGGSGNTIYF
TGTGCCTGGAGTGTGAAAGGGGGCTCTGGAAACACCATATATTTT
>TRBV7-3|TRBJ2-5|TRBD2|NA
CASSPSLAGSQETQYF
TGTGCCAGCAGCCCTTCACTAGCGGGGTCTCAAGAGACCCAGTACTTC
>TRBV10-3|TRBJ1-1|TRBD1|NA
CAISDRGYGNTEAFF
TGTGCCATCAGCGACAGGGGGTATGGAAACACTGAAGCTTTCTTT
>TRBV19|TRBJ1-1|NA|NA
CASSIDRATEAFF
TGTGCCAGTAGTATAGACAGGGCCACTGAAGCTTTCTTT
>TRBV10-3|TRBJ2-3|TRBD1|NA
CAISGTTGYSTDTQYF
TGTGCCATCAGTGGGACGACAGGGTATAGCACAGATACGCAGTATTTT
>TRBV21-1|TRBJ2-5|NA|NA
CASSKTRQGDMRETQYF
TGTGCCAGCAGCAAAACCCGACAGGGGGATATGCGGGAGACCCAGTACTTC
>TRBV19|TRBJ2-3|TRBD2|NA
CASSYLGLGADTQYF
TGTGCCAGTAGTTATTTGGGACTAGGGGCAGATACGCAGTATTTT
>TRBV27|TRBJ2-7|TRBD1|once
CASSFFGQGSYEQYF
TGTGCCAGCAGTTTTTTCGGACAGGGATCCTACGAGCAGTACTTC
>TRBV6-5|TRBJ2-7|TRBD2|NA
CASSYKRESYEQYF
TGTGCCAGCAGTTACAAGCGGGAATCCTACGAGCAGTACTTC
>TRBV7-9|TRBJ1-2|NA|NA
CASSLLAGPYGYTF
TGTGCCAGCAGTTTACTCGCGGGGCCCTATGGCTACACCTTC
>TRBV15|TRBJ2-1|TRBD2|NA
CATSTRTSGIEQFF
TGTGCCACCAGCACAAGGACTAGCGGGATTGAGCAGTTCTTC
>TRBV29-1|TRBJ2-1|NA|NA
CSVGRSAGAGEQFF
TGCAGCGTTGGTCGGTCGGCGGGGGCAGGTGAGCAGTTCTTC
>TRBV18|TRBJ2-7|TRBD2|once
CASSRTSGSYEQYF
TGTGCCAGCTCACGGACTAGCGGGAGTTACGAGCAGTACTTC
>TRBV7-2|TRBJ1-6|NA|NA
CASTFGGSNSPLHF
TGTGCCAGCACCTTTGGGGGGAGTAATTCACCCCTCCACTTT
>TRBV29-1|TRBJ2-1|TRBD1|NA
CSVGSTGGHNEQFF
TGCAGCGTTGGGTCGACAGGGGGGCACAATGAGCAGTTCTTC
>TRBV3-1/TRBV3-2|TRBJ2-7|NA|NA
CASSPELAGLHEQYF
TGTGCCAGCAGCCCAGAGTTGGCGGGTCTCCACGAGCAGTACTTC
>TRBV12-3/TRBV12-4|TRBJ2-2|NA|NA
CASRRQNTGELFF
TGTGCCAGCAGAAGACAGAACACCGGGGAGCTGTTTTTT